A selection of T cell receptor beta chains follows, all from one sample in a study of graft-versus-host responses after intestinal transplantation. Sequencing was performed with immunoSEQ multiplex PCR; in TCRdb, only in-frame clones are kept and a portion is missing. The sample lists about 90,000 clones; less than 95% were seen once. What these receptors recognize is not known. Here the sequenced sample was unstimulated CD4+ T cells sorted from spleen or lymph node cells, taken before transplant. Receptors were obtained from a human donor who was the organ donor for an intestinal transplant. Each CDR3 is given with its conserved first and last residue. D genes are given only for firm matches. Expanded clones are given a class, and other clones once, few, many or no size at all.

DNA: TGCGCCAGCAGCTTGGGCGGGGGCTCAGATACGCAGTATTTT
CDR3: CASSLGGGSDTQYF
D: .
V: TRBV5-1
J: TRBJ2-3
size: .

DNA: TGTGCCAGCAGCCCAGGGATTGTTACGGGGAACATTCAGTACTTC
CDR3: CASSPGIVTGNIQYF
D: .
V: TRBV11-2
J: TRBJ2-4
size: .

DNA: TGTGCCAGCAGCCGAGGGGGCTCGAGGAACACTGAAGCTTTCTTT
CDR3: CASSRGGSRNTEAFF
D: TRBD1
V: TRBV7-3
J: TRBJ1-1
size: .

DNA: TGCGCCAGCAGCCCCGGGACAGGGGGAAACATTCAGTACTTC
CDR3: CASSPGTGGNIQYF
D: TRBD1
V: TRBV5-1
J: TRBJ2-4
size: .

DNA: TGTGCCAGCAGTTTTCGGGGCCGAGAGACCCAGTACTTC
CDR3: CASSFRGRETQYF
D: .
V: TRBV28
J: TRBJ2-5
size: .

DNA: TGTGCCAGCAGCTCTCGGACAGGGACGGACGAGCAGTACTTC
CDR3: CASSSRTGTDEQYF
D: TRBD1
V: TRBV7-2
J: TRBJ2-7
size: .

DNA: TGTGCCAGCAGCTCGGGCCAATCGGGGCCAGATACGCAGTATTTT
CDR3: CASSSGQSGPDTQYF
D: .
V: TRBV6-6
J: TRBJ2-3
size: once

DNA: TGTGCCATCACCAGAGGACAAGTCAACGTGAACACTGAAGCTTTCTTT
CDR3: CAITRGQVNVNTEAFF
D: .
V: TRBV10-3
J: TRBJ1-1
size: once

DNA: TGTGCCTGGAGTGGACAGGTACAAGAGACCCAGTACTTC
CDR3: CAWSGQVQETQYF
D: .
V: TRBV30
J: TRBJ2-5
size: .

DNA: TGTGCCAGCAGCTTACGACAGGGAGGAAACACCATATATTTT
CDR3: CASSLRQGGNTIYF
D: TRBD1
V: TRBV11-3
J: TRBJ1-3
size: .

DNA: TGTGCCAGCAGTTTATCGCGGGATAGCTATGGCTACACCTTC
CDR3: CASSLSRDSYGYTF
D: .
V: TRBV27
J: TRBJ1-2
size: .

DNA: TGTGCCAGCAACTCGGGACCGCGGGGCTACACCTTC
CDR3: CASNSGPRGYTF
D: .
V: TRBV28
J: TRBJ1-2
size: .

DNA: TGCAGCGTCGCCGGGTTCCTCAACACTGAAGCTTTCTTT
CDR3: CSVAGFLNTEAFF
D: .
V: TRBV29-1
J: TRBJ1-1
size: .

DNA: TGTGCCAGCAGTGAATTCCGGCAGGGGGCCACCGGGGAGCTGTTTTTT
CDR3: CASSEFRQGATGELFF
D: TRBD1
V: TRBV2
J: TRBJ2-2
size: .

DNA: TGTGCCAGCAGCTTGACAGGGGGCTATGGCTACACCTTC
CDR3: CASSLTGGYGYTF
D: TRBD1
V: TRBV11-2
J: TRBJ1-2
size: .

DNA: TGTGCCAGCGGAAGGGACAGACCTTACGAGCAGTACTTC
CDR3: CASGRDRPYEQYF
D: TRBD1
V: TRBV28
J: TRBJ2-7
size: .

DNA: TGTGCCAGCAGCCTTTACAATGAGCAGTTCTTC
CDR3: CASSLYNEQFF
D: .
V: TRBV28
J: TRBJ2-1
size: .

DNA: TGTGCCAGCAGCCGTCGACTCGCCGAAGAGACCCAGTACTTC
CDR3: CASSRRLAEETQYF
D: .
V: TRBV2
J: TRBJ2-5
size: .

DNA: TGTGCCAGCAGCTTTTCATATGGAACTGGGGCCAACGTCCTGACTTTC
CDR3: CASSFSYGTGANVLTF
D: .
V: TRBV7-2
J: TRBJ2-6
size: .

DNA: TGTGCCAGCAAACCAAGCCCGAAAGATACGCAGTATTTT
CDR3: CASKPSPKDTQYF
D: .
V: TRBV6-5
J: TRBJ2-3
size: .

DNA: TGTGCCAGTAGTGATCGACAGGGGAGTTGGTTAGAGACCCAGTACTTC
CDR3: CASSDRQGSWLETQYF
D: TRBD1
V: TRBV19
J: TRBJ2-5
size: .

DNA: TGTGCCATCAGTGAGATGACAGGGAACACTGAAGCTTTCTTT
CDR3: CAISEMTGNTEAFF
D: .
V: TRBV10-3
J: TRBJ1-1
size: .

DNA: TGTGCCAGTAGTATACGTCGGGGGCTGTACAATGAGCAGTTCTTC
CDR3: CASSIRRGLYNEQFF
D: .
V: TRBV19
J: TRBJ2-1
size: few